The count of the clone carrying this TCR beta chain is one. What it binds is not known. Described treatment: 19 received Ad26.COV2.S at low or high dose, single or two shots; about 5 received placebo; per-sample allocation not given. On day 63 after the first injection, vaccine and placebo recipients gave samples. The sample is drawn from a study of Ad26.COV2.S vaccination and SARS-CoV-2 variants. In the study overall: Intramuscular Ad26.COV2.S doses were given once or twice, 56 days apart.

The data were produced by immunoSEQ multiplex PCR, yet TCRdb's version contains in-frame clones alone and is incomplete. This sample carries about 320,000 clones, 90% of them seen once, and the ten largest clones take about 5%. Broader study findings: There was reportedly substantial breadth in spike-specific CD8+ and CD4+ T cell responses after vaccination.

The source material was peripheral blood, sampled in a trial of Ad26.COV2.S vaccine versus placebo. This sequence was found in a person between 18 and 65 years old who received the Ad26.COV2.S COVID-19 vaccine or a placebo.

CDR3 DNA: TGTGCCAGCTCACTTGAGTCTACGCGGGGGTACGAGCAGTACTTC. Translated, it gives CASSLESTRGYEQYF. The chain has TRBV18 and TRBJ2-7; 7 positions match TRBD2. Germline CDR1 is KGHSH and CDR2 is LQKENI. This CDR3 spans 15 amino acids. The J segment lost 4 bases and the V segment lost 4 bases, leaving 10 bases of the junction unmatched.